The 8 T cell receptor beta chains reported below all come from one sample, sequenced in a study of blood T cell repertoires in COVID-19. TCRdb's table, derived via immunoSEQ multiplex PCR, lists solely in-frame clones and lacks some. The table has 330,000 or so clones, about nine tenths seen once. Sequenced input: peripheral blood. These receptors came from a man aged 25 to 40 with COVID-19, enrolled during active disease.

V usage is TRBV6-1 and J usage is TRBJ1-2, with 8 bases matching TRBD1. Germline V gives CDR1 MNHNS, CDR2 SASEGT. V lost 3 bases, J lost 7 bases, and 10 bases stayed unmatched. This CDR3 comprises 15 residues. The CDR3 here is CASSDRGQGASGYTF. The CDR3 coding sequence is TGTGCCAGCAGTGACCGGGGCCAGGGGGCTTCTGGCTACACCTTC.

V usage is TRBV7-2 and J usage is TRBJ1-2; 8 bases line up with TRBD1. The V and J ends lost 4 bases and 3 bases, in that order; junction bases with no gene match: 7. This CDR3 is built from 15 residues. The germline CDR1 and CDR2 sequences are SGHTA and FQGNSA. The CDR3: CASSYGQGLDYGYTF. CDR3 in DNA: TGTGCCAGCAGCTACGGACAGGGCTTAGACTATGGCTACACCTTC.

Only one count was recorded for this clone. The chain couples TRBV5-1 to TRBJ2-7; tentatively, D is TRBD2 (7 bases). CDR3 length equals 13 residues. CDR1 and CDR2 from the germline V gene are SGHRS and YFSETQ. Trimming cost V 2 bases and J 5 bases, with 11 bases left between them. The CDR3 bases are TGCGCCAGCAGCTTCGCGGGGGCGGACGAGCAGTACTTC. Encoded protein: CASSFAGADEQYF.

This chain links TRBV5-4 with TRBJ1-1; TRBD1 matches at 7 bases. The CDR3 is 11 residues long. Trimming took 7 bases from V and 8 from J; bases not matched to a gene: 5. Germline CDR1 and CDR2: SGHNT and YYREEE (reference sequence). The DNA for the CDR3 is TGTGCCAGCGGAAGGGGGCCCGAAGCTTTCTTT. This gives the protein CASGRGPEAFF.

The chain couples TRBV24-1 to TRBJ2-3; 7 nucleotides match TRBD2. In germline, CDR1 is KGHDR, CDR2 SFDVKD. V lost 1 base and J lost 4; bases outside the gene matches: 4. The CDR3 totals 15 residues. In DNA, the CDR3 is TGTGCCACCAGTGATTTCTCCAGCGGGGCAGATACGCAGTATTTT. Its translation is CATSDFSSGADTQYF.

V is TRBV30 and J is TRBJ2-5; TRBD1 matches at 7 bases. This CDR3 has 13 residues. The germline gives CDR1 GTSNPN, CDR2 SVGIG (reference sequence). V gave up 1 base and J gave up 3 bases; unmatched junction bases: 2. The CDR3 DNA sequence: TGTGCCTGGAGTGCACAGGGGAAAGAGACCCAGTACTTC. This encodes CAWSAQGKETQYF.

The rearrangement joins TRBV7-9 to TRBJ1-4, with 7 bases lining up with TRBD1. Germline CDR1 and CDR2: SEHNR and FQNEAQ (reference sequence). Losses at the gene ends were 2 bases for V and 1 base for J; bases not matched to a gene: 7. This CDR3 has 17 residues. CDR3 bases: TGTGCCAGCAGCTTAAGGCAGGGGGGAGGAACTAATGAAAAACTGTTTTTT. This gives the protein CASSLRQGGGTNEKLFF.

The chain employs TRBV7-8 and TRBJ2-7, with 8 nucleotides matching TRBD1. CDR3 length equals 12 residues. The germline V gene has CDR1 SGHVS and CDR2 FQNEAQ. V lost 6 bases and J lost 6; bases outside the gene matches: 4. The CDR3 loop is CASSRQGIEQYF. The DNA of the CDR3 is TGTGCCAGCAGTCGACAGGGGATCGAGCAGTACTTC.